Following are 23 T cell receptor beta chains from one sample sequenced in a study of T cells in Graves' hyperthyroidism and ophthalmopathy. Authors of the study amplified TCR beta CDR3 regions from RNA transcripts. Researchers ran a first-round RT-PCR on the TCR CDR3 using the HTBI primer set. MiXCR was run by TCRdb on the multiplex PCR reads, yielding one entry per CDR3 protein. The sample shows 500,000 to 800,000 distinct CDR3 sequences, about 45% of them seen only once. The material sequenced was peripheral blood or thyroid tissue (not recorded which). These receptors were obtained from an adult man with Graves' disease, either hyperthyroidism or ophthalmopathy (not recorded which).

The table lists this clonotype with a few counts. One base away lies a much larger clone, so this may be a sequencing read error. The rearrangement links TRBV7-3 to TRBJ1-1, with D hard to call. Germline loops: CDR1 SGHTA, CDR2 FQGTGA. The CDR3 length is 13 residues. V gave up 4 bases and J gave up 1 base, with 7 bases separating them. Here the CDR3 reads CASSWGGNTEAFF. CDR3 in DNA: TGTGCCAGCAGCTGGGGAGGGAACACTGAAGCTTTCTTT.

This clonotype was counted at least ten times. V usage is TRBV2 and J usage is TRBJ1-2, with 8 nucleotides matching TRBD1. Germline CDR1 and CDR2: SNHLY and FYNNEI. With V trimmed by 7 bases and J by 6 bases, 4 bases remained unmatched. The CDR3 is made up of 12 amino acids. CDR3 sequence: CASTQGAHGYTF. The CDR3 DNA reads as TGTGCCAGCACTCAGGGGGCTCATGGCTACACCTTC.

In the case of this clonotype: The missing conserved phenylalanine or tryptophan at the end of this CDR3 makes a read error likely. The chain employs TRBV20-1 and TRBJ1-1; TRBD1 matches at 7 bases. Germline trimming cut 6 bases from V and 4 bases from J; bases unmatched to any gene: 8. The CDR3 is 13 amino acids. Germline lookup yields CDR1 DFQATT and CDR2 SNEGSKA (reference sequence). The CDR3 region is CSASTGAATEAFL. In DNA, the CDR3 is TGCAGTGCGAGTACAGGGGCTGCCACTGAAGCTTTCCTT.

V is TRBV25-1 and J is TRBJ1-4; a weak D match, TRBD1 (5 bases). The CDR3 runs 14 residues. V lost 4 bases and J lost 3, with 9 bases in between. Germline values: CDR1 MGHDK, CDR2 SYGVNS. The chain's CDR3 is CASSAGVPNEKLFF. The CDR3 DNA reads TGTGCCAGCAGTGCGGGGGTGCCTAATGAAAAACTGTTTTTT.

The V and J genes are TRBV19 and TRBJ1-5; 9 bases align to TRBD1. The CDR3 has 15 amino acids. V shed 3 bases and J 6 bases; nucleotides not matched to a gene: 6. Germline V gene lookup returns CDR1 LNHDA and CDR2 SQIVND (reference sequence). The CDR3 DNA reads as TGTGCCAGTAGTATCTTTGACAGGGGGTCTCAGCCCCAGCATTTT. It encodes CASSIFDRGSQPQHF.

Here the CDR3 DNA reads TGCGCCAGCAGCCGAGGGACAGGGGGCGCCAACTATGGCTACACCTTC. It translates to CASSRGTGGANYGYTF. The chain couples TRBV5-1 to TRBJ1-2; 12 bases are shared with TRBD1. CDR1 and CDR2 from the germline V gene are SGHRS and YFSETQ. The CDR3 totals 16 residues. Trimming at V came to 4 bases and at J to 2 bases, leaving 6 bases not matched to a gene.

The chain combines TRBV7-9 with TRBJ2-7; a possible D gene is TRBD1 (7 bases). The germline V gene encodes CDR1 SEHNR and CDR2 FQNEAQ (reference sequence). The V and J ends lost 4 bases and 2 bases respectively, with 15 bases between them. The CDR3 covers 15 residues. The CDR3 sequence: CASSWGRGTAYEQYF. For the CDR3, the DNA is TGTGCCAGCAGCTGGGGCCGGGGGACAGCCTACGAGCAGTACTTC.

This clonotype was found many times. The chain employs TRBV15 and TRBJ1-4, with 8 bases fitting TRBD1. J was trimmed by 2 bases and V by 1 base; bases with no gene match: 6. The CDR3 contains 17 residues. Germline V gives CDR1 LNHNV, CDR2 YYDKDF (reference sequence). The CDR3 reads CATSRGWTGRTNEKLFF. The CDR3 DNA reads TGTGCCACCAGCAGAGGTTGGACAGGGCGGACTAATGAAAAACTGTTTTTT.

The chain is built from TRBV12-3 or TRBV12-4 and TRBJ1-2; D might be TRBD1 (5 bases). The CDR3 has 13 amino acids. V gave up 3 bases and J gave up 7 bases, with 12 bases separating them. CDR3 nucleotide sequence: TGTGCCAGCAGTTTGGGCAGGGAGTTTGGCTACACCTTC. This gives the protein CASSLGREFGYTF.

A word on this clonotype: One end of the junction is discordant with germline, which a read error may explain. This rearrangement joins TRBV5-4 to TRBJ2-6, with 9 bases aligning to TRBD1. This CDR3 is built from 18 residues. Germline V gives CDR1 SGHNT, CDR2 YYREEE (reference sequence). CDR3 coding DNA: TGCGCCAGCAGCCAGTGGGACAGGGAGAGCTCTGGGGCCAACGTCCTGACTTTC. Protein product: CASSQWDRESSGANVLTF.

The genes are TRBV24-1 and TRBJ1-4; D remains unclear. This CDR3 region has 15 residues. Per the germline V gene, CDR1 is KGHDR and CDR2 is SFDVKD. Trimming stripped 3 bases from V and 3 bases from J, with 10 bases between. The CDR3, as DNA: TGTGCCACCAGTGATCCGACCGGGCCTAATGAAAAACTGTTTTTT. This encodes CATSDPTGPNEKLFF.

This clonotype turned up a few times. As DNA, the CDR3 is TGTGCCAGCAGACCGCCGGGACAGGGGGTCGGGGAGCTGTTTTTT. The encoded protein is CASRPPGQGVGELFF. V is TRBV6-1 and J is TRBJ2-2; 11 bases are shared with TRBD1. V trimming: 6 bases; J trimming: 7 bases; junction bases outside the gene matches: 7. The germline V gene encodes CDR1 MNHNS and CDR2 SASEGT. The CDR3 extends over 15 amino acids.

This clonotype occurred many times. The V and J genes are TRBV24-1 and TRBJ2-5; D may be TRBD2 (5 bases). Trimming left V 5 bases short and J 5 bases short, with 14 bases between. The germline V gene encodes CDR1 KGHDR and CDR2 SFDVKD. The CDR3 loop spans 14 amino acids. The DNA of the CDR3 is TGTGCCACCAGTGCCCCGGGCGGCGGGGAGACCCAGTACTTC. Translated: CATSAPGGGETQYF.

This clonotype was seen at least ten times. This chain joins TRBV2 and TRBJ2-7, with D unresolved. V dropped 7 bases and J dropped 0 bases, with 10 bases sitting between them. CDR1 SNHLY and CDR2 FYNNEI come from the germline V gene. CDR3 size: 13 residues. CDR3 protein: CASNPPGSYEQYF. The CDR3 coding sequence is TGTGCCAGCAACCCGCCAGGCTCCTACGAGCAGTACTTC. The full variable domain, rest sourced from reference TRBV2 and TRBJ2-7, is EPEVTQTPSHQVTQMGQEVILRCVPISNHLYFYWYRQILGQKVEFLVSFYNNEISEKSEIFDDQFSVERPDGSNFTLKIRSTKLEDSAMYFCASNPPGSYEQYFGPGTRLTVT.

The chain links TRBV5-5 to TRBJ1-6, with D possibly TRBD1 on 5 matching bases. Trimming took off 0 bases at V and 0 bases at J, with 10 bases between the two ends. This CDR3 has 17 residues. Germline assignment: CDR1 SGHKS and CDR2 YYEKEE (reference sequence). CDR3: CASSLARGDSYNSPLHF. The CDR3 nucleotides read TGTGCCAGCAGCTTGGCGCGGGGGGACTCCTATAATTCACCCCTCCACTTT.

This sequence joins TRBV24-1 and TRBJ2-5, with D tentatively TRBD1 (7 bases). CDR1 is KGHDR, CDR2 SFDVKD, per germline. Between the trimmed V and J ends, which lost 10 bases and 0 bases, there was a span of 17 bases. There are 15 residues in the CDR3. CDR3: CATTGAGTYQETQYF. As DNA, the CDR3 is TGTGCCACTACAGGGGCGGGGACCTACCAAGAGACCCAGTACTTC.

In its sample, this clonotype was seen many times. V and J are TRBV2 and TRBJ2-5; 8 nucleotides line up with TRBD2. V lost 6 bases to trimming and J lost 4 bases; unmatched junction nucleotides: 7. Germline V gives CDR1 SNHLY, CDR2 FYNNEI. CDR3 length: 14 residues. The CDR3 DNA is TGTGCCAGCAGCGCCGGGACTAGAGGAGAGACCCAGTACTTC. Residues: CASSAGTRGETQYF.

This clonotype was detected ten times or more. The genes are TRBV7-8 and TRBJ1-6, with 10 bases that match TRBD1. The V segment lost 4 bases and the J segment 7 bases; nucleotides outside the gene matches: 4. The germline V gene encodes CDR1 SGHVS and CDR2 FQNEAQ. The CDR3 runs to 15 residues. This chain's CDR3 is CASSSWTGGNSPLHF. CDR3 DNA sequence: TGTGCCAGCAGCTCCTGGACAGGGGGGAATTCACCCCTCCACTTT.

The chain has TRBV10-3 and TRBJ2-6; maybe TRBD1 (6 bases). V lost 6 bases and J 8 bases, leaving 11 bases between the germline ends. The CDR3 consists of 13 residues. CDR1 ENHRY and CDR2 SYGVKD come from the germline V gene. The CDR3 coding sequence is TGTGCCATCAGACCAGGGGCGACCAACGTCCTGACTTTC. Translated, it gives CAIRPGATNVLTF.

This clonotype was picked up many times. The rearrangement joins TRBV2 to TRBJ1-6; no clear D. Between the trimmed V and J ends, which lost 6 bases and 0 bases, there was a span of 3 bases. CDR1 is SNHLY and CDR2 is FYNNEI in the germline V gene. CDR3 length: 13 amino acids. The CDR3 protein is CASRSSYNSPLHF. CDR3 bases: TGTGCCAGCAGGAGCTCCTATAATTCACCCCTCCACTTT.

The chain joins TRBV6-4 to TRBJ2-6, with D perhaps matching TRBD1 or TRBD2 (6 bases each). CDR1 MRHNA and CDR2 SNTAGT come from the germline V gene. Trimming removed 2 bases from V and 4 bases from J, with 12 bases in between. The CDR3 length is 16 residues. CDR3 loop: CASSDPRGAGANVLTF. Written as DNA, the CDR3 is TGTGCCAGCAGTGACCCAAGGGGGGCAGGGGCCAACGTCCTGACTTTC.

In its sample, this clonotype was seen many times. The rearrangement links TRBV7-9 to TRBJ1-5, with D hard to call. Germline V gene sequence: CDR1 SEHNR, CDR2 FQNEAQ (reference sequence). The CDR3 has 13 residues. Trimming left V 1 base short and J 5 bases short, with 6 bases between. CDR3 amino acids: CASSLGGYQPQHF. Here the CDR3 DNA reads TGTGCCAGCAGCTTAGGAGGGTATCAGCCCCAGCATTTT.

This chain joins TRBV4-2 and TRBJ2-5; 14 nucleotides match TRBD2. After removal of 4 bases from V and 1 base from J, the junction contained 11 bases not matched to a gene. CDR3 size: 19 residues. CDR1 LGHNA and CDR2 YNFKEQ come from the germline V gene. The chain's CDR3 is CASSLTSGRAGGPQETQYF. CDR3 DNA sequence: TGTGCCAGCAGCCTGACTAGCGGGAGGGCCGGTGGACCCCAAGAGACCCAGTACTTC.